This T cell receptor (beta chain) appears in the sequencing data of a study of blood T cell repertoires in COVID-19 (dated by TCRdb to about 2020). Some background on the complete study: The collaborator samples originated in the United States, Italy and Spain and spanned the acute and convalescent phases of COVID-19. The material from the prospective study consisted of cDNA or gDNA derived from T cells, B-cell-depleted T cells, or PBMCs. Deeply sampled blood TCRbeta repertoires from subjects exposed to, actively infected with, or recovered from COVID-19 were included in the dataset. The repertoires were made available in a free public database intended to serve as a resource for research on the immune response to SARS-CoV-2. Samples came from the ongoing ImmuneRACE study (first 160 participants) plus 1,254 subjects from 6 global collaborators. A de-identified subject ID, COVID-19 status, age in years and sex were almost always included in the sample metadata. HLA class I and class II types, where available, came from metadata supplied by the sample provider rather than from assay-based typing. The research as a whole found: How much clinical and demographic metadata was included differed by source and by participant, and the metadata was provided uncurated.

From cysteine to phenylalanine, the CDR3 is 17 amino acids long. Only CDR3 DNA remains: 51 bases, in frame from the first base. The collaborating institutions used their own protocols to collect whole blood in K2EDTA tubes. Collaborator samples were shipped for TCRbeta analysis as frozen whole blood, isolated PBMCs, or DNA extracted from either sample type. TCRbeta CDR3 regions were amplified from genomic DNA by means of the immunoSEQ Assay, a bias-controlled multiplex PCR. As for the authors' bioinformatics: The number of nucleated cells in each sample was estimated from the amplification of reference gene primers within the assay. To quantify the absolute abundance of each unique TCRbeta CDR3 rearrangement, sequence reads were collapsed and filtered. For each sample, productive Simpson clonality was calculated as the square root of Simpson's diversity index over productive rearrangements. TCRdb carries this immuneACCESS record with in-frame sequences only. Its versions omit some clonotypes, under half of them owing to an unresolved V gene in the studies checked, with the rest unexplained. V, J and clone size reflect that table, while D and trimming were determined from the DNA. The sample has approximately 200,000 clones on record, approximately 86% of them singletons. The top ten hold approximately 1.5% of the sample.

Of note for this clone: Its target antigen remains unknown. Per-base quality was not reported, and no clone a single base away is much larger than it.

The source is a man younger than 30 with active or convalescent COVID-19. The sequenced sample was peripheral blood. The chain employs TRBV21-1 and TRBJ1-2; the listed D gene, TRBD1, was not tested against the DNA. TRBV21-1 is recorded as a pseudogene. Read as DNA, the sequence is TGTGCCAGCAGCAAAGTCCCAGGGCCAGGGGGTGCCTATGGCTACACCTTC. This is translated as CASSKVPGPGGAYGYTF.